Listed below are T cell receptor beta chains from one sample, sequenced in a study of T cell changes during pregnancy in multiple sclerosis. Measured with immunoSEQ multiplex PCR; TCRdb has only the in-frame clones, and not every one. The sample consists of over 10,000 clones, about 87% of them appearing once. Specimen: CD8+ T cells from peripheral blood mononuclear cells, collected in the second trimester of pregnancy. The receptor set was obtained from a female donor in good health, enrolled as a control in a pregnancy study. Each CDR3 is given with its conserved first and last residue. The D gene is left open where the match is weak. Some rows have no size entry. The others give once, few or many, or a class for an expanded clone.

j_call,clone_size,cdr3_length,v_call,d_call,cdr3_nt,cdr3_aa
TRBJ1-1,few,14,TRBV19,TRBD1,TGTGCCAGTAGTTCGTCCGGGACAGCGACTGAAGCTTTCTTT,CASSSSGTATEAFF
TRBJ2-4,.,16,TRBV27,TRBD2,TGTGCCAGCATAGCGGGGGGGCCTGGCAGCAAAAACATTCAGTACTTC,CASIAGGPGSKNIQYF
TRBJ2-7,few,14,TRBV4-2,.,TGTGCCAGCAGCCAAGTTTGGTCAGGGAACGAGCAGTACTTC,CASSQVWSGNEQYF
TRBJ1-2,.,14,TRBV10-2,.,TGCGCCAGGACAACCCGGAGGGGGGGTTGTGGCTACACCTTC,CARTTRRGGCGYTF
TRBJ2-5,.,19,TRBV5-1,.,TGCGCCAGCGCTATGACCTTTATTTCCGGGAGTCAGGGAAGGGAGACCCAGTACTTC,CASAMTFISGSQGRETQYF
TRBJ2-2,.,14,TRBV4-1,.,TGCGCCAGCAGCCAAGCTGCGGGTGGCGGGGAGCTGTTTTTT,CASSQAAGGGELFF
TRBJ1-2,.,14,TRBV23-1,TRBD1,TGCGCCAGCAGTAAGGGGGCTATGTATCATGGCTACACCTTC,CASSKGAMYHGYTF
TRBJ2-3,.,15,TRBV19,TRBD2,TGTGCCAGTAGTCGGGGGGGCCCCAGCACAGATACGCAGTATTTT,CASSRGGPSTDTQYF
TRBJ2-1,.,17,TRBV2,TRBD2,TGTGCCAGCAGTGATGGGATAGCGGGGAGCTCCTACAATGAGCAGTTCTTC,CASSDGIAGSSYNEQFF
TRBJ2-7,.,14,TRBV7-8,.,TGTGCCAGCAGCTTAACGGGGGGCAGGGACGAGCAGTACTTC,CASSLTGGRDEQYF
TRBJ2-7,.,17,TRBV13,TRBD2,TGTGCCAGCAGCCCCCGCGGGAGTACTGGGGAACGGGGCGAGCAGTACTTC,CASSPRGSTGERGEQYF
TRBJ2-3,medium-sized,15,TRBV6-5,TRBD1,TGTGCCAGCAGTTTAGCCGGGACAGGCCCGGATACGCAGTATTTT,CASSLAGTGPDTQYF
TRBJ2-7,.,14,TRBV27,TRBD2,TGTGCCAGCAGTCAACTAGCGGGAGAGGTCGAGCAGTACTTC,CASSQLAGEVEQYF
TRBJ2-5,.,13,TRBV4-1,TRBD1,TGCGCCAGCAGCCGCACACAGGGGGAGACCCAGTACTTC,CASSRTQGETQYF
TRBJ1-1,.,15,TRBV4-3,.,TGCGCCAGCAGCCAAGACACTCTGCTAGACGCTGAAGCTTTCTTT,CASSQDTLLDAEAFF
TRBJ2-3,.,14,TRBV4-3,.,TGCGCCAGCAGCCAAGTAGCGGGCACAGATACGCAGTATTTT,CASSQVAGTDTQYF
TRBJ2-7,.,11,TRBV11-2,.,TGTGCCAGCAGCTCCCGGGAGCCGCAGTACTTC,CASSSREPQYF
TRBJ1-5,.,16,TRBV27,TRBD1,TGTGCCAGCAGTCCGCACCACGGGACAGGGAATCAGCCCCAGCATTTT,CASSPHHGTGNQPQHF
TRBJ2-7,.,13,TRBV4-1,.,TGCGCCAGCAGCCAGGTGGCCGTCTCCGAGCAGTACTTC,CASSQVAVSEQYF
TRBJ2-4,once,15,TRBV6-5,.,TGTGCCAGCAGTTACTCGGGGGCCGCTGTAAACATTCAGTACTTC,CASSYSGAAVNIQYF
TRBJ2-5,.,14,TRBV5-1,.,TGCGCCAGCACCCAAGACAGGTTTCAAGAGACCCAGTACTTC,CASTQDRFQETQYF
TRBJ2-3,medium-sized,15,TRBV11-2,TRBD1,TGTGCCAGCAGCCCCGGACAGGGGCACACAGATACGCAGTATTTT,CASSPGQGHTDTQYF
TRBJ2-5,once,16,TRBV7-9,TRBD2,TGTGCCAGCAGCTTAGTCCCGGCGGGAGAGCGTGAGACCCAGTACTTC,CASSLVPAGERETQYF
TRBJ1-1,few,15,TRBV25-1,TRBD1,TGTGCCAGCAGTGACGGACAGGGTTTCAACACTGAAGCTTTCTTT,CASSDGQGFNTEAFF
TRBJ2-1,.,15,TRBV9,TRBD1,TGTGCCAGCAGCGTCCGGGACAGTTTTTACAATGAGCAGTTCTTC,CASSVRDSFYNEQFF
TRBJ2-5,.,19,TRBV9,TRBD2,TGTGCCAGCAGCGCCCTCACGGGACTAGCGGGGGGGCCTAGGGAGACCCAGTACTTC,CASSALTGLAGGPRETQYF
TRBJ1-1,few,13,TRBV30,TRBD1,TGTGCCTGGGTTGGGACAGGGAACACTGAAGCTTTCTTT,CAWVGTGNTEAFF
TRBJ2-7,.,15,TRBV23-1,.,TGCGCCACCCCCCCCCAGGGGCCGGGCCCCCACGAGCAGTACTTC,CATPPQGPGPHEQYF
TRBJ2-3,.,14,TRBV30,TRBD1,TGTGCCTGGAGTGCCGGGACAGGGGATTATACGCAGTATTTT,CAWSAGTGDYTQYF
TRBJ1-4,.,15,TRBV28,TRBD1,TGTGCCAGCAGGCTTCAGGGGGGATTCAATGAAAAACTGTTTTTT,CASRLQGGFNEKLFF
TRBJ2-5,few,15,TRBV15,.,TGTGCCACCAGCAGAGATCCAGGGGTGGAGGAGACCCAGTACTTC,CATSRDPGVEETQYF
TRBJ1-2,.,13,TRBV6-5,.,TGTGCCAGCAGGCCCACGGGGAACTATGGCTACACCTTC,CASRPTGNYGYTF
TRBJ2-7,.,16,TRBV9,TRBD2,TGTGCCAGCAGCCCCCTGGGACTAGCGGGGGGGGACGAGCAGTACTTC,CASSPLGLAGGDEQYF
TRBJ2-5,.,16,TRBV19,TRBD2,TGTGCCAGTAGTGTTGGGCACGGGGGGTGGGGGGAGACCCAGTACTTC,CASSVGHGGWGETQYF
TRBJ2-1,.,16,TRBV7-2,TRBD1,TGTGCCAGCAGCGTAAACCGAGGGGGCAGTGGTAATGAGCAGTTCTTC,CASSVNRGGSGNEQFF
TRBJ2-7,.,14,TRBV5-1,.,TGCGCCAGCAGCACCCATGGAGGCAACTACGAGCAGTACTTC,CASSTHGGNYEQYF